The 20 T cell receptor beta chains below all came from one sample that was sequenced in a study of blood T cells in healthy people across ages. A second PCR of roughly 7 to 11 cycles used a sample-barcoded 5' primer and a J-beta primer mix. TCRdb re-analysed the 5' RACE reads in MiXCR, keeping a single row per CDR3 protein. The sample shows about 1.6 million distinct CDR3 sequences, about 35% of them seen only once. Sequencing was carried out using blood. These receptors came from a woman aged 25-40 years in good health.

This clonotype appeared a few times. V is TRBV7-8 and J is TRBJ1-2; maybe TRBD1 (5 bases). V lost 3 bases, J lost 4 bases, and 15 bases lay in between. The germline V gene has CDR1 SGHVS and CDR2 FQNEAQ. The CDR3 is made up of 15 amino acids. The CDR3: CASSFLSQGVYGYTF. DNA of the CDR3: TGTGCCAGCAGCTTTTTATCCCAGGGCGTCTATGGCTACACCTTC.

This clonotype was seen a handful of times. V and J are TRBV28 and TRBJ2-7; no firm D call. Germline assignment: CDR1 MDHEN and CDR2 SYDVKM. The CDR3 runs 16 residues. Trimming stripped 3 bases from V and 0 bases from J, with 15 bases between. CDR3 protein: CASSFGRNYISYEQYF. The CDR3 bases are TGTGCCAGCAGTTTCGGACGAAACTACATCTCCTACGAGCAGTACTTC.

This clonotype was observed a few times. The chain links TRBV29-1 to TRBJ2-3, with 7 bases lining up with TRBD2. The CDR3 consists of 14 residues. The J segment lost 6 bases and the V segment lost 0 bases, leaving 6 bases of the junction unmatched. Germline values: CDR1 SQVTM, CDR2 ANQGSEA. The CDR3 DNA is TGCAGCGTTGAAGAGGATAGAGCGGGGGATACGCAGTATTTT. Translation: CSVEEDRAGDTQYF.

This clonotype has just a few counts. This sequence joins TRBV3-1 and TRBJ2-7; D is unresolved. From germline, CDR1 is LGHDT and CDR2 YNNKEL (reference sequence). V was cut by 1 base and J by 5 bases, with 12 bases left in between. The CDR3 is made up of 14 amino acids. CDR3 nucleotide sequence: TGTGCCAGCAGCCAAGCCTTTTTGGTGGACGAGCAGTACTTC. It specifies CASSQAFLVDEQYF.

The chain combines TRBV15 with TRBJ1-4, with 8 nucleotides matching TRBD1. The germline gives CDR1 LNHNV, CDR2 YYDKDF (reference sequence). Trimming cost V 3 bases and J 3 bases; bases outside gene matches: 0. The CDR3 runs to 14 residues. As DNA, the CDR3 is TGTGCCACCAGCAGGACAGGGGCTAATGAAAAACTGTTTTTT. This gives the protein CATSRTGANEKLFF.

The chain recombines TRBV5-1 with TRBJ2-1; D call uncertain. In germline, CDR1 is SGHRS, CDR2 YFSETQ. V was cut by 0 bases and J by 10 bases, with 14 bases left in between. The CDR3 runs 14 residues. CDR3 loop: CASSLEAGWVEQFF. The CDR3 nucleotides read TGCGCCAGCAGCTTGGAGGCCGGGTGGGTAGAGCAGTTCTTC.

The V and J genes are TRBV7-9 and TRBJ2-7; 7 bases match TRBD1. The V gene end was trimmed by 3 bases and the J gene end by 2 bases; junction bases not matched to a gene: 7. The CDR3 runs 15 residues. Germline V CDR1 and CDR2: SEHNR, FQNEAQ (reference sequence). CDR3 sequence: CASSFGGQETYEQYF. In DNA form, the CDR3 reads TGTGCCAGCAGCTTTGGCGGACAGGAGACCTACGAGCAGTACTTC.

This clonotype was seen only a few times. This chain uses TRBV2 with TRBJ2-3; 7 bases are shared with TRBD1. Germline-derived CDR1 and CDR2 are SNHLY and FYNNEI. This CDR3 has 17 residues. J was trimmed by 0 bases and V by 6 bases; bases with no gene match: 12. The CDR3 nucleotides are TGTGCCAGCAGCGGAGACAGGGTGTTAACTAGCACAGATACGCAGTATTTT. It encodes CASSGDRVLTSTDTQYF.

This clonotype showed up just a few times. This chain joins TRBV4-2 and TRBJ1-2; a weak D match, TRBD1 (5 bases). In germline, CDR1 is LGHNA, CDR2 YNFKEQ. V was pared by 1 base and J by 5 bases, with 23 bases between. The CDR3 spans 18 residues. As DNA, the CDR3 is TGTGCCAGCAGCCAAGTAACAGGACCCCGGCAAAGCAAATATGGCTACACCTTC. Translated, it gives CASSQVTGPRQSKYGYTF.

The chain links TRBV20-1 to TRBJ2-1; D gene unclear. There are 14 residues in the CDR3. CDR1 and CDR2 from the germline V gene are DFQATT and SNEGSKA (reference sequence). The ends were cut back, 5 bases at V and 6 bases at J, with 17 bases in the middle. CDR3 region: CSAGFLLFGNEQFF. CDR3 DNA: TGCAGTGCTGGTTTCCTCTTGTTTGGCAATGAGCAGTTCTTC.

On this clonotype itself: The junction shows a germline mismatch at one end, possibly a read error. This chain uses TRBV5-4 with TRBJ2-7, with 11 bases identical to TRBD2. This CDR3 region has 16 residues. Germline CDR1 and CDR2: SGHNT and YYREEE (reference sequence). CDR3 sequence reads: CVSSSLTSGTSYEQYF. In DNA form, the CDR3 reads TGTGTCAGCAGCTCTCTGACTAGCGGGACCTCCTACGAGCAGTACTTC.

V is TRBV4-1 and J is TRBJ2-1, with a tentative D call TRBD1 (6 bases). With 3 bases removed from V and 15 bases from J, the gap between germline ends came to 6 bases. Germline assignment: CDR1 MGHRA and CDR2 YSYEKL. This CDR3 has 9 residues. In DNA, the CDR3 is TGCGCCAGCAGCCAGACAGGGTTCTTC. It translates to CASSQTGFF.

This clonotype occurred a few times. The rearrangement uses TRBV7-7 and TRBJ2-5; 11 bases are a match to TRBD1. The length of the CDR3 is 16 residues. Germline V lookup: CDR1 SSHAT, CDR2 FNYEAQ (reference sequence). Trimming at V came to 2 bases and at J to 4 bases, leaving 6 bases not matched to a gene. Here the CDR3 DNA reads TGTGCCAGCAGCTTAACCCCCGGGACAGGGGGAGAGACCCAGTACTTC. Residues: CASSLTPGTGGETQYF.

The J gene is TRBJ2-1, the V gene TRBV27; 7 bases line up with TRBD2. The CDR3 has 15 amino acids. Germline V gene lookup returns CDR1 MNHEY and CDR2 SMNVEV (reference sequence). V shed 5 bases and J 8 bases; nucleotides not matched to a gene: 12. CDR3 coding DNA: TGTGCCAGCAGTCTCAGAGCGGGAATCTGGGATGAGCAGTTCTTC. It is translated as CASSLRAGIWDEQFF.

This rearrangement joins TRBV10-3 to TRBJ2-5, with 9 bases aligning to TRBD1. This CDR3 region has 13 residues. V lost 6 bases, J lost 10 bases, and 9 bases stayed unmatched. CDR1 is ENHRY and CDR2 is SYGVKD in the germline V gene. The CDR3: CAISPGTGLDQYF. CDR3 nucleotides: TGTGCCATCAGCCCGGGGACAGGGCTGGACCAGTACTTC.

The chain combines TRBV5-6 with TRBJ2-5; 14 bases align to TRBD2. There are 16 residues in the CDR3. V gave up 4 bases and J gave up 4 bases; unmatched junction bases: 6. Germline V gene lookup returns CDR1 SGHDT and CDR2 YYEEEE. CDR3: CASSPIGTSGGETQYF. Here the CDR3 DNA reads TGTGCCAGCAGCCCCATCGGGACTAGCGGGGGAGAGACCCAGTACTTC.

The table lists this clonotype with a few counts. The rearrangement joins TRBV25-1 to TRBJ1-2; no clear D. This CDR3 has 17 amino acids. V lost 0 bases, J lost 7 bases, and 21 bases lay in between. Germline-derived CDR1 and CDR2 are MGHDK and SYGVNS. DNA of the CDR3: TGTGCCAGCAGTGAATATAAACTGACCAAGGGCGGTCGTGGCTACACCTTC. This codes for CASSEYKLTKGGRGYTF.

The chain has TRBV20-1 and TRBJ2-3; 10 bases match TRBD1. The J segment lost 4 bases and the V segment lost 6 bases, leaving 4 bases of the junction unmatched. The CDR3 consists of 13 residues. Germline V gene lookup returns CDR1 DFQATT and CDR2 SNEGSKA (reference sequence). This CDR3 is CSAPGQGADTQYF. The CDR3 nucleotides are TGCAGTGCGCCAGGACAGGGGGCAGATACGCAGTATTTT.

The rearrangement joins TRBV6-1 to TRBJ2-7, with 9 positions matching TRBD1. V was pared by 4 bases and J by 7 bases, with 8 bases of the junction left unmatched. CDR1 MNHNS and CDR2 SASEGT come from the germline V gene. The CDR3 totals 14 residues. The CDR3 nucleotides are TGTGCCAGCAGTGCGGGACAGGGAAAGGGTGAGCAGTACTTC. It translates to CASSAGQGKGEQYF.

This chain links TRBV10-3 with TRBJ1-2, with TRBD1 matching 9 bases. The CDR3 totals 16 residues. V was clipped by 6 bases and J by 3 bases; unmatched bases: 11. In germline, CDR1 is ENHRY, CDR2 SYGVKD. The CDR3 DNA sequence: TGTGCCATCAGCAAACAGGGGGCGGAGGTTGACTATGGCTACACCTTC. Its translation: CAISKQGAEVDYGYTF.